Listed here are 6 T cell receptor beta chains from one sample, sequenced in a study of early T cells in non-severe SARS-CoV-2 infection (dated by TCRdb to the early 2020s). Preparation of the library involved 5' RACE. TCRdb lists the instrument as NextSeq 500. Starting from the raw public reads, TCRdb applied fastp trimming at Q25, assembled clones with MiXCR and retained in-frame beta chains. Every distinct CDR3 protein forms one entry, paired with its most common genes and DNA. In all, the sample holds 30,000 to 40,000 distinct CDR3 sequences, and 5.8% of those were seen once. 7.6% of the sample lies in the top ten. Sequenced sample: whole blood. The receptors shown here come from an adult who was a healthcare worker with PCR-confirmed SARS-CoV-2 infection or an uninfected control (not recorded which).

The table lists this clonotype with a few counts. The genes are TRBV19 and TRBJ2-4, with TRBD2 as a possible D gene (6 bases). The V end was cut by 3 bases, the J end by 7 bases, with 13 bases between. Germline lookup yields CDR1 LNHDA and CDR2 SQIVND (reference sequence). The CDR3 is 14 amino acids. The CDR3 loop reads CASSINGGWNIQYF. In DNA form, the CDR3 reads TGTGCCAGTAGTATCAACGGAGGGTGGAACATTCAGTACTTC.

The V gene is TRBV21-1, the J gene TRBJ2-1. TRBV21-1 is annotated as a pseudogene. This CDR3 has 16 amino acids. The CDR3 region is CASSKGGMGSYNEQFF. The CDR3 bases are TGTGCCAGCAGCAAAGGGGGAATGGGCTCCTACAATGAGCAGTTCTTC.

Ten or more counts support this clonotype. This chain connects TRBV6-1 to TRBJ2-3; perhaps TRBD2 as D (6 bases). Per the germline V gene, CDR1 is MNHNS and CDR2 is SASEGT. V lost 6 bases and J lost 4, with 14 bases in between. The CDR3 sequence is 14 residues long. DNA of the CDR3: TGTGCCAGCAGGGAGGGGTCCGGGCCAGATACGCAGTATTTT. This gives the protein CASREGSGPDTQYF.

The V call is TRBV11-2, the J call TRBJ2-1; D possibly matches TRBD1 or TRBD2 (6 bases each). The CDR3 is 18 residues long. Between the trimmed V and J ends, which lost 2 bases and 0 bases, there was a span of 17 bases. The germline V gene has CDR1 SGHAT and CDR2 FQNNGV. CDR3 DNA: TGTGCCAGCAGCTTATTTCACGGGGGCGGCAGCTCCTACAATGAGCAGTTCTTC. This codes for CASSLFHGGGSSYNEQFF.

This clonotype was counted at least ten times. The chain couples TRBV1 to TRBJ2-5; TRBD1 is taken as the D call from the table, unchecked against the DNA. TRBV1 has pseudogene status. CDR3 length: 20 amino acids. The DNA for the CDR3 is TGCACCAGCAGCCATCCGCGGCCGGGACAGGGAGGGGGTTCCCAAGAGACCCAGTACTTC. Translated, it gives CTSSHPRPGQGGGSQETQYF.

Concerning this clonotype itself: A much larger clone sits a single nucleotide away, making a read error possible. The missing conserved phenylalanine or tryptophan at the end of this CDR3 makes a read error likely. The genes are TRBV11-3 and TRBJ2-5; the D gene is possibly TRBD1 (5 bases). The CDR3 has 13 residues. The V end was cut by 2 bases, the J end by 5 bases, with 9 bases between. The germline gives CDR1 SGHNT, CDR2 YENEEA. CDR3 bases: TGTGCCAGCAGCTTAAGACAGTTGGAGACCCAGTACTAC. Translation: CASSLRQLETQYY.